Listed below are T cell receptor beta chains from one sample, sequenced in a study of Ad26.COV2.S vaccination and SARS-CoV-2 variants. TCRdb keeps only in-frame clones here, not all; method: immunoSEQ multiplex PCR. The sample has hundreds of thousands of clones; roughly 90% are singletons. The sequencing here drew on peripheral blood, taken in a trial of Ad26.COV2.S vaccine versus placebo. The receptor set was obtained from a person between 18 and 59 years old who received the Ad26.COV2.S COVID-19 vaccine or a placebo. The CDR3 runs from the conserved cysteine through the conserved F or W. Fields, in order: V gene, D gene, J gene, clone size, CDR3 DNA, CDR3 protein. A D gene is named only where the DNA matches it firmly. Some rows mark clone size as missing; the rest say once, few, many or name a class of expanded clone.

TRBV27	TRBD2	TRBJ2-1	-	TGTGCCAGCAGTCACGGACTAGCGGGAAATGAACAGTTCTTC	CASSHGLAGNEQFF
TRBV3-1/TRBV3-2	TRBD2	TRBJ2-1	-	TGTGCCAGCAGCCGCACTAGCGGGGACTACAATGAGCAGTTCTTC	CASSRTSGDYNEQFF
TRBV11-1	-	TRBJ2-1	-	TGTGCCAGCAGCTTATCGGGAAGGGGGATCGATGAGCAGTTCTTC	CASSLSGRGIDEQFF
TRBV5-1	TRBD1	TRBJ1-4	-	TGCGCCAGCAGCTTGGCTCAGGGGGCCGCAACTAATGAAAAACTGTTTTTT	CASSLAQGAATNEKLFF
TRBV12-1	-	TRBJ1-6	once	TGTGCCAGCAGCGCCCAGGGGGCACCACCAAATTCACCCCTCCACTTT	CASSAQGAPPNSPLHF
TRBV5-6	TRBD1	TRBJ2-7	-	TGTGCCAGCAGCCCCTGGGACAGGAGCTCCTACGAGCAGTACTTC	CASSPWDRSSYEQYF
TRBV27	TRBD1	TRBJ1-3	-	TGTGCCAGCAGGTCTTCCGGGACAGGCCTCTCTGGAAACACCATATATTTT	CASRSSGTGLSGNTIYF
TRBV2	TRBD2	TRBJ2-7	-	TGTGCCAGCAGTGAGTCGGGGGGAGCCTACGAGCAGTACTTC	CASSESGGAYEQYF
TRBV6-1	-	TRBJ2-2	once	TGTGCCAGCACTGAAGGGGGGGAGCTGTTTTTT	CASTEGGELFF
TRBV14	-	TRBJ1-4	-	TGTGCCAGCAGCCAAGAGACTGACTCTGGAGAAAAACTGTTTTTT	CASSQETDSGEKLFF
TRBV24-1	-	TRBJ2-5	-	TGTGCCACCAGTGATTTCGCAGGGCGAAGGCAAGAGACCCAGTACTTC	CATSDFAGRRQETQYF
TRBV18	-	TRBJ2-1	-	TGTGCCAGCTCTTCACAGGGAGGCCTTAACAATGAGCAGTTCTTC	CASSSQGGLNNEQFF
TRBV29-1	-	TRBJ1-5	-	TGCAGCGTCCAAATGTTTGGCAATCAGCCCCAGCATTTT	CSVQMFGNQPQHF
TRBV24-1	-	TRBJ2-1	-	TGTGCCACCAGTGATTTACAGAGCTCCCGGTGGGATGAGCAGTTCTTC	CATSDLQSSRWDEQFF
TRBV30	-	TRBJ2-3	-	TGTGCCTGGACCCCATTGGGTAGCACAGATACGCAGTATTTT	CAWTPLGSTDTQYF
TRBV12-3/TRBV12-4	-	TRBJ2-1	once	TGTGCCAGCAGTCGGGACTACAATGAGCAGTTCTTC	CASSRDYNEQFF
TRBV14	TRBD1	TRBJ1-6	once	TGTGCCAGCAGCCAAGGAGGACCTGGGACAGGGTTCTTTTCACCCCTCCACTTT	CASSQGGPGTGFFSPLHF
TRBV11-3	-	TRBJ1-5	-	TGTGCCAGCACCCCTTGGACTCCAACTCCAAGCAATCAGCCCCAGCATTTT	CASTPWTPTPSNQPQHF
TRBV6-5	TRBD1	TRBJ1-1	few	TGTGCCAGCAGTCGGGACAGGGGGAGTGAAGCTTTCTTT	CASSRDRGSEAFF
TRBV18	-	TRBJ1-1	-	TGTGCCAGCTCACCACTCTTAGACACTGAAGCTTTCTTT	CASSPLLDTEAFF
TRBV10-3	-	TRBJ1-5	-	TGTGCCATCAGTGGGGACCGTTTGGAGCAGCCCCAGCATTTT	CAISGDRLEQPQHF
TRBV24-1	-	TRBJ1-1	-	TGTGCCACCAGTGCGGACGGGTATGAAGCTTTCTTT	CATSADGYEAFF
TRBV5-1	TRBD2	TRBJ2-1	-	TGCGCCAGCAGCTTACTAGCGGACACTGAGCAGTTCTTC	CASSLLADTEQFF
TRBV5-6	-	TRBJ2-3	-	TGTGCCAGCAGCTACAACAGGGCAGATACGCAGTATTTT	CASSYNRADTQYF
TRBV5-1	-	TRBJ1-3	-	TGCGCCAGCAGCCCCTTCGACAGCTCTGGAAACACCATATATTTT	CASSPFDSSGNTIYF
TRBV5-4	TRBD1	TRBJ2-7	-	TGTGCCAGCAGCTCCACAGGGGGCCGACGGTACGAGCAGTACTTC	CASSSTGGRRYEQYF
TRBV14	-	TRBJ1-2	-	TGTGCCAGCAGCCAAAAGGACAGCAGATATGGCTACACCTTC	CASSQKDSRYGYTF
TRBV5-1	-	TRBJ2-1	-	TGCGCCAGCAGCTCTAGAGGAAATGAGCAGTTCTTC	CASSSRGNEQFF
TRBV2	-	TRBJ2-2	-	TGTGCCAGCAGGAGGGACTTTGCGAACACCGGGGAGCTGTTTTTT	CASRRDFANTGELFF
TRBV27	-	TRBJ1-6	-	TGTGCCAGCAGTTTTATTAGGGGGGCAGGGAGTAATTCACCCCTCCACTTT	CASSFIRGAGSNSPLHF
TRBV9	-	TRBJ1-3	-	TGTGCCAGCAGCGTACAGGCAGGGGTATATGGAAACACCATATATTTT	CASSVQAGVYGNTIYF
TRBV27	TRBD1	TRBJ1-4	few	TGTGCCAGCAGTCCCCGACAGGGCTTTAATGAAAAACTGTTTTTT	CASSPRQGFNEKLFF
TRBV6-5	-	TRBJ1-4	once	TGTGCCAGCAGGGCACCGGGTCCAGGGAATGAAAAACTGTTTTTT	CASRAPGPGNEKLFF
TRBV2	TRBD1	TRBJ1-1	-	TGTGCCAGCGGGACAGGGAGTTCTGAAGCTTTCTTT	CASGTGSSEAFF
TRBV5-6	-	TRBJ1-6	-	TGTGCCAGCAACAAACAGAATTCACCCCTCCACTTT	CASNKQNSPLHF
TRBV18	-	TRBJ2-1	-	TGTGCCAGCTCCCCCCGGGGTTACAATGAGCAGTTCTTC	CASSPRGYNEQFF
TRBV5-4	-	TRBJ1-1	-	TGTGCCAGCAGCTTGAGGGGCACTGAAGCTTTCTTT	CASSLRGTEAFF
TRBV4-3	TRBD1	TRBJ1-5	-	TGCGCCAGCAGCCAAGGGATCGACAGGGGGAATCAGCCCCAGCATTTT	CASSQGIDRGNQPQHF
TRBV11-2	TRBD1	TRBJ2-7	once	TGTGCCAGCAGCTTAACGCTGACAGGGACCTACGAGCAGTACTTC	CASSLTLTGTYEQYF
TRBV2	-	TRBJ2-7	-	TGTGCCAGCACTCGGCCAGGGACCTACGAGCAGTACTTC	CASTRPGTYEQYF
TRBV6-5	-	TRBJ2-5	-	TGTGCCAGCAGCCGGGTCCACCAAGAGACCCAGTACTTC	CASSRVHQETQYF
TRBV30	-	TRBJ2-1	-	TGTGCCTGGAGTACTGGACTATCAATCGATGAGCAGTTCTTC	CAWSTGLSIDEQFF
TRBV9	-	TRBJ2-7	-	TGTGCCAGCAGCGATGCAAACTCCTACGAGCAGTACTTC	CASSDANSYEQYF
TRBV27	-	TRBJ2-3	-	TGTGCCAGCAGTTTTGTGGCGGGTGGTCGAGATACGCAGTATTTT	CASSFVAGGRDTQYF
TRBV5-5	-	TRBJ2-1	medium-sized	TGTGCCAGCAGCCCGGCGAGGGTGGCGGTGGATGAGCAGTTCTTC	CASSPARVAVDEQFF
TRBV7-8	-	TRBJ2-7	-	TGTGCCAGCAGCACCCCACCCGGGGTGTACTTC	CASSTPPGVYF
TRBV6-5	TRBD1	TRBJ1-2	few	TGTGCCAGCATCCCAGACAGGGGAAGTGGCTACACCTTC	CASIPDRGSGYTF
TRBV6-4	TRBD2	TRBJ2-3	once	TGTGCCAGCAGTGACGCGGGGGGGCTTGATACGCAGTATTTT	CASSDAGGLDTQYF
TRBV7-9	-	TRBJ2-2	once	TGTGCCAGCAGCTTAAGGCAGGCATCGTGGACCGGGGAGCTGTTTTTT	CASSLRQASWTGELFF
TRBV30	TRBD1	TRBJ2-3	-	TGTGCCTGGAGTGTGGGGACAGGTCTAGGTACAGATACGCAGTATTTT	CAWSVGTGLGTDTQYF
TRBV18	TRBD2	TRBJ2-3	-	TGTGCCAGCTCCCAGGGGTTAGCGGGGGCAGATACGCAGTATTTT	CASSQGLAGADTQYF
TRBV4-2	-	TRBJ2-5	-	TGTGCCAGCAGCCCGAGCATTGGGGGCGGGGAAGAGACCCAGTACTTC	CASSPSIGGGEETQYF
TRBV7-9	-	TRBJ2-5	-	TGTGCCAGCAGCTTAGCGGGAGGTTCGTTTGGGGAGACCCAGTACTTC	CASSLAGGSFGETQYF
TRBV7-3	TRBD2	TRBJ2-3	-	TGTGCCAGCAGCTCTAGCGGGGGAGCTAGCACAGATACGCAGTATTTT	CASSSSGGASTDTQYF